These T cell receptor beta chains were read from a single sample in a study of control samples from healthy donors and cancer patients. Measured with immunoSEQ multiplex PCR; TCRdb has only the in-frame clones, and not every one. The table includes 130,000 to 150,000 clones, around 92% detected once. Sequencing used blood. Every receptor here comes from a man aged 25 to 40 in good health. Both conserved end residues are trimmed from each CDR3. Fields, in order: CDR3 protein, V gene, D gene. A D gene is named only where the DNA matches it firmly.

cdr3_aa: ASSSLRTGPAPLH; v_call: TRBV28; d_call: TRBD1
cdr3_aa: ASSEWNREAF; v_call: TRBV2; d_call: -
cdr3_aa: ATSSLGGYGYT; v_call: TRBV15; d_call: -
cdr3_aa: ASSLDRGTEAF; v_call: TRBV5-4; d_call: TRBD1
cdr3_aa: ASSVVGGGTQDTQY; v_call: TRBV9; d_call: TRBD2
cdr3_aa: ASSSLTSGGSYNEQF; v_call: TRBV11-2; d_call: TRBD2
cdr3_aa: ATSVGLSYGYT; v_call: TRBV24-1; d_call: -
cdr3_aa: ASSLLAGVGGELF; v_call: TRBV11-2; d_call: TRBD2
cdr3_aa: ASSSGPLFYEQY; v_call: TRBV6-5; d_call: -
cdr3_aa: ASSSDNRYTGELF; v_call: TRBV7-2; d_call: -
cdr3_aa: ASSIPTGGGYT; v_call: TRBV19; d_call: -
cdr3_aa: ASSYGNRNTEAF; v_call: TRBV6-6; d_call: -
cdr3_aa: ASSRTTGGLNEQY; v_call: TRBV14; d_call: TRBD2
cdr3_aa: ASSTSGTGSYEQY; v_call: TRBV19; d_call: TRBD1
cdr3_aa: ASSQDHAYEQF; v_call: TRBV4-1; d_call: -
cdr3_aa: ASSVAIWGPEAF; v_call: TRBV9; d_call: -
cdr3_aa: ASSPLSSGNTIY; v_call: TRBV6-5; d_call: -
cdr3_aa: ASSFRIYSGIRTEAF; v_call: TRBV28; d_call: -
cdr3_aa: ASTRGRNTEAF; v_call: TRBV12-3/TRBV12-4; d_call: -
cdr3_aa: ASSFYQPTSGGNTDTQY; v_call: TRBV7-2; d_call: TRBD2
cdr3_aa: ASVGGIGTHGYT; v_call: TRBV6-5; d_call: -
cdr3_aa: ASSLVDAGGRKNIQY; v_call: TRBV5-1; d_call: TRBD2
cdr3_aa: ASSPPPGALGNQPQH; v_call: TRBV18; d_call: -
cdr3_aa: ASSFSQGFEQY; v_call: TRBV12-3/TRBV12-4; d_call: -
cdr3_aa: ASSLWGGVYEQY; v_call: TRBV27; d_call: -
cdr3_aa: ASSPTADTQY; v_call: TRBV9; d_call: -
cdr3_aa: ASSEASRSNTEAF; v_call: TRBV6-1; d_call: -
cdr3_aa: ASSISPTDGTNEKLF; v_call: TRBV19; d_call: -